This T cell receptor (beta chain) was retrieved from a study of CD8 T cells in ankylosing spondylitis. Study-wide results and limits: Relatively scarce in peripheral blood, disease-linked clones were CD8+.

TCRdb re-called the 5' RACE reads with MiXCR, one entry per CDR3 protein. The sample holds tens of thousands of distinct CDR3 sequences, around 27% seen once. With 6 bases removed from V and 0 bases from J, the gap between germline ends came to 9 bases. Germline V CDR1 and CDR2: SGHRS, YFSETQ. This CDR3 comprises 13 residues. This clonotype has more than one count but fewer than ten. Its antigen is unknown. Sequenced sample: blood, either unsorted or a sorted T cell fraction (not recorded which). This receptor was obtained from a male donor with ankylosing spondylitis or in good health (not recorded which). This chain uses TRBV5-1 with TRBJ1-1; D is perhaps TRBD1 (6 bases). The CDR3 loop is CASNAGVNTEAFF. In nucleotides, the CDR3 is TGCGCCAGCAATGCAGGGGTGAACACTGAAGCTTTCTTT.